A single sample gave rise to the 27 T cell receptor beta chains below, sequenced in a study of spatial heterogeneity in lung cancer (dated by TCRdb to the late 2010s). The sample's time point label, in plain terms: blood at routine non-recurrence follow-up after resection. Libraries were constructed by 5' RACE. This sample was sequenced with a NextSeq 500. In TCRdb, the public reads were trimmed at Q25 with fastp and aligned with MiXCR, with productive beta chains retained. Merged by CDR3 protein, the rows form single entries marked with the most common genes and DNA. This sample gives roughly 45,000 distinct CDR3 sequences in total; 20% to 25% of them show up just once. The leading ten clones occupy less than 8.5% of the sample. The material was PBMCs, obtained at follow-up. The origin of the receptors is a female donor with early-stage non-small cell lung cancer.

This clonotype turned up a few times. This chain uses TRBV29-1 with TRBJ1-2, with D hard to call. Deletions cut 4 bases from V and 6 bases from J, with 3 bases between. The CDR3 spans 9 residues. Germline assignment: CDR1 SQVTM and CDR2 ANQGSEA. In DNA form, the CDR3 reads TGCAGCGTTGGACATGGCTACACCTTC. It specifies CSVGHGYTF. Full variable domain (missing parts from reference TRBV29-1 and TRBJ1-2): SAVISQKPSRDICQRGTSLTIQCQVDSQVTMMFWYRQQPGQSLTLIATANQGSEATYESGFVIDKFPISRPNLTFSTLTVSNMSPEDSSIYLCSVGHGYTFGSGTRLTVV.

This clonotype occurred many times. The genes are TRBV6-5 and TRBJ2-7; D is perhaps TRBD1 (5 bases). In germline, CDR1 is MNHEY, CDR2 SVGAGI. The CDR3 has 16 residues. V was trimmed by 5 bases and J by 6 bases, leaving 23 bases between them. The chain's CDR3 is CASSRKYRNRPLEQYF. The CDR3 DNA sequence: TGTGCCAGCAGTCGGAAGTACAGGAATCGCCCCCTCGAGCAGTACTTC.

This clonotype was seen a handful of times. V usage is TRBV9 and J usage is TRBJ1-4; D is unresolved. This CDR3 is 13 amino acids long. Trimming removed 1 base from V and 8 bases from J, with 9 bases in between. Germline lookup yields CDR1 SGDLS and CDR2 YYNGEE. The CDR3, as DNA: TGTGCCAGCAGCGTAAATAGCGGGGAAAAACTGTTTTTT. Its protein is CASSVNSGEKLFF.

In this sample, this clonotype turned up a few times. This chain links TRBV15 with TRBJ2-2, with D perhaps matching TRBD1 (5 bases). The V and J ends lost 3 bases and 6 bases respectively, with 8 bases between them. Per germline, CDR1 LNHNV and CDR2 YYDKDF (reference sequence). The length of the CDR3 is 13 residues. The CDR3 reads CATSSLGAGELFF. The CDR3 bases are TGTGCCACCAGCAGTTTAGGGGCCGGGGAGCTGTTTTTT.

The chain couples TRBV12-5 to TRBJ1-5, with D possibly TRBD1 on 5 matching bases. V was cut by 6 bases and J by 5 bases, with 14 bases left in between. Germline V gene sequence: CDR1 LGHNT, CDR2 FRNRAP. The CDR3 is 14 amino acids. Here the CDR3 reads CASGWGARDQPQHF. In nucleotides, the CDR3 is TGTGCTAGTGGCTGGGGTGCCAGGGATCAGCCCCAGCATTTT.

V is TRBV6-4 and J is TRBJ2-3, with D tentatively TRBD1 or TRBD2 (5 bases each). Germline V gene lookup returns CDR1 MRHNA and CDR2 SNTAGT. Trimming pared 2 bases from V and 0 bases from J, leaving 9 bases between. The CDR3 has 15 amino acids. The CDR3 loop is CASSDGGRSTDTQYF. Written as DNA, the CDR3 is TGTGCCAGCAGTGACGGGGGACGGAGCACAGATACGCAGTATTTT.

This clonotype was seen many times. V usage is TRBV20-1 and J usage is TRBJ2-3; 7 bases agree with TRBD2. Germline V gene data show CDR1 as DFQATT and CDR2 as SNEGSKA (reference sequence). The trim removed 3 bases at V and 3 bases at J, leaving 9 bases unmatched. The CDR3 runs to 15 residues. The CDR3 reads CSASAAGVITDTQYF. The CDR3 DNA sequence: TGCAGTGCTAGTGCCGCGGGAGTGATAACAGATACGCAGTATTTT.

The V and J genes are TRBV9 and TRBJ2-1; 12 nucleotides align to TRBD2. In germline, CDR1 is SGDLS, CDR2 YYNGEE. CDR3 size: 16 residues. V lost 0 bases and J lost 9; bases outside the gene matches: 7. The CDR3 reads CASSVGLAGDEAEQFF. The DNA for the CDR3 is TGTGCCAGCAGCGTAGGACTAGCGGGAGACGAAGCTGAGCAGTTCTTC.

V and J are TRBV6-5 and TRBJ1-5, with 7 bases fitting TRBD1. Germline CDR1 and CDR2: MNHEY and SVGAGI. There are 14 residues in the CDR3. J was trimmed by 2 bases and V by 6 bases; bases with no gene match: 4. The CDR3 nucleotides read TGTGCCAGCAGAAGACAGGGAGGCAATCAGCCCCAGCATTTT. This translates into CASRRQGGNQPQHF.

At least ten counts were recorded for this clonotype. The rearrangement links TRBV5-1 to TRBJ1-1, with 7 bases fitting TRBD1. Germline V gene lookup returns CDR1 SGHRS and CDR2 YFSETQ. The CDR3 has 14 amino acids. V was pared by 7 bases and J by 6 bases, with 12 bases of the junction left unmatched. The CDR3 region is CASSEGDSHPEAFF. CDR3 sequence (DNA): TGCGCCAGCTCGGAGGGGGACAGTCACCCTGAAGCTTTCTTT. Full variable domain (missing parts from reference TRBV5-1 and TRBJ1-1): KAGVTQTPRYLIKTRGQQVTLSCSPISGHRSVSWYQQTPGQGLQFLFEYFSETQRNKGNFPGRFSGRQFSNSRSEMNVSTLELGDSALYLCASSEGDSHPEAFFGQGTRLTVV.

This clonotype was seen many times. This rearrangement joins TRBV23-1 to TRBJ2-1; no reliable D call. TRBV23-1 is an ORF, and what it does is uncertain. The V end was cut by 2 bases, the J end by 0 bases, with 11 bases between. This CDR3 region has 16 residues. The CDR3 loop is CASSQRPFRSYNEQFF. The DNA for the CDR3 is TGCGCCAGCAGTCAACGGCCCTTTCGCTCCTACAATGAGCAGTTCTTC.

There are a few counts of this clonotype. The chain is built from TRBV6-5 and TRBJ2-7, with D hard to call. The CDR3 contains 13 residues. CDR1 is MNHEY and CDR2 is SVGAGI in the germline V gene. V lost 5 bases to trimming and J lost 2 bases, with 10 bases between them. The CDR3 spells CASSPFTTYEQYF. The CDR3 DNA is TGTGCCAGCAGTCCGTTCACGACCTACGAGCAGTACTTC.

There are a few counts of this clonotype. This chain links TRBV5-1 with TRBJ2-2; no reliable D call. V lost 3 bases and J lost 4, with 7 bases in between. CDR3 length: 13 residues. Germline V CDR1 and CDR2: SGHRS, YFSETQ. CDR3 in DNA: TGCGCCAGCAGCTCGGAACGCACCGGGGAGCTGTTTTTT. This translates into CASSSERTGELFF.

This clonotype was observed a handful of times. This chain joins TRBV9 and TRBJ2-3; D is uncertain. Germline V gives CDR1 SGDLS, CDR2 YYNGEE. The V end lost 2 bases, the J end lost 6 bases, and 10 bases lay between the germline ends. CDR3 size: 13 residues. CDR3 DNA sequence: TGTGCCAGCAGCGTGCTCGTCGAGGATACGCAGTATTTT. It codes for CASSVLVEDTQYF.

This clonotype is medium-sized in the sample. The chain employs TRBV27 and TRBJ1-5, with D hard to call. The germline V and J ends were trimmed by 8 bases and 3 bases, with 17 bases remaining between them. Looked up from germline, CDR1 is MNHEY and CDR2 is SMNVEV (reference sequence). CDR3 length equals 15 residues. The CDR3 sequence: CASSSQYKTNQPQHF. Written as DNA, the CDR3 is TGTGCCAGCTCCTCCCAATACAAGACCAATCAGCCCCAGCATTTT.

This clonotype is medium-sized (0.01 to 0.1%) by share. This chain links TRBV6-1 with TRBJ2-1; 8 bases are shared with TRBD1. Germline V gene data show CDR1 as MNHNS and CDR2 as SASEGT. The CDR3 runs to 15 residues. V dropped 6 bases and J dropped 2; count of bases not matched to a gene: 6. CDR3 region: CASRFPGGAYNEQFF. CDR3 coding DNA: TGTGCCAGCAGGTTCCCAGGGGGCGCCTACAATGAGCAGTTCTTC.

This clonotype showed up just a few times. The chain has TRBV7-3 and TRBJ1-2, with D unclear. The CDR3 runs to 16 residues. Germline V lookup: CDR1 SGHTA, CDR2 FQGTGA. V was cut by 5 bases and J by 8 bases, with 24 bases left in between. CDR3 in amino acids: CASSLTFVSGLWGYTF. CDR3 DNA sequence: TGTGCCAGCAGCCTCACCTTTGTCTCAGGTCTTTGGGGCTACACCTTC.

This clonotype was seen a few times. The gene calls are TRBV2 and TRBJ2-1, with no clear D. The germline V gene encodes CDR1 SNHLY and CDR2 FYNNEI. V lost 1 base and J lost 5, with 9 bases in between. This CDR3 comprises 14 residues. CDR3 sequence: CASSEVSRDNEQFF. The DNA for the CDR3 is TGTGCCAGCAGTGAAGTCTCCCGGGACAATGAGCAGTTCTTC.

As DNA, the CDR3 is TGTGCCAGCAGCCCCTCGACTAGCGGGGGAAAGGGGGCCGGGGAGCTGTTTTTT. This translates into CASSPSTSGGKGAGELFF. V is TRBV4-2 and J is TRBJ2-2, with TRBD2 matching 12 bases. The CDR3 is made up of 18 amino acids. Per germline, CDR1 LGHNA and CDR2 YNFKEQ. J lost 6 bases, V lost 4 bases, and 12 bases had no gene match.

The J gene is TRBJ2-1, the V gene TRBV9, with 7 bases fitting TRBD2. The ends lost 2 bases at V and 8 bases at J; junction bases unmatched: 7. The CDR3 totals 14 residues. Looked up from germline, CDR1 is SGDLS and CDR2 is YYNGEE. In nucleotides, the CDR3 is TGTGCCAGCAGCGTTTTGACGGGAGGATATGAGCAGTTCTTC. Amino acids: CASSVLTGGYEQFF.

This clonotype occurred many times. V is TRBV6-6 and J is TRBJ2-5; 9 nucleotides line up with TRBD2. CDR3 length equals 12 residues. The germline gives CDR1 MNHNY, CDR2 SVGAGI (reference sequence). V gave up 5 bases and J gave up 5 bases; unmatched junction bases: 0. CDR3 nucleotides: TGTGCCAGCAGTCTAGCGGGGGAGACCCAGTACTTC. Amino acid sequence: CASSLAGETQYF.

Many counts were recorded for this clonotype. The chain has TRBV24-1 and TRBJ2-1; weak D call: TRBD2 (5 bases). V lost 6 bases and J lost 1, with 12 bases in between. In germline, CDR1 is KGHDR, CDR2 SFDVKD. The CDR3 has 15 amino acids. This CDR3 reads CATSSGERSYNEQFF. CDR3 nucleotide sequence: TGTGCCACCAGTAGCGGAGAGAGATCCTACAATGAGCAGTTCTTC.

This clonotype was seen a few times. V and J are TRBV18 and TRBJ1-4, with D possibly TRBD1 on 6 matching bases. Trimming stripped 6 bases from V and 1 base from J, with 12 bases between. CDR3 size: 15 residues. CDR1 and CDR2 (germline): KGHSH, LQKENI. The CDR3: CASSPGAGTNEKLFF. CDR3 coding DNA: TGTGCCAGCTCCCCAGGGGCAGGAACTAATGAAAAACTGTTTTTT.

This chain connects TRBV5-4 to TRBJ1-2; D not certain. Trimming took off 0 bases at V and 5 bases at J, with 8 bases between the two ends. CDR3 length: 13 residues. CDR1 SGHNT and CDR2 YYREEE come from the germline V gene (reference sequence). The CDR3 loop reads CASSLGGGYGYTF. The DNA of the CDR3 is TGTGCCAGCAGCTTGGGAGGAGGGTATGGCTACACCTTC.

This clonotype was seen more than once but under ten times. This chain uses TRBV9 with TRBJ2-7; 9 bases are a match to TRBD1. The V gene's germline CDR1 is SGDLS and CDR2 YYNGEE. The CDR3 has 15 amino acids. V lost 2 bases to trimming and J lost 7 bases; unmatched junction nucleotides: 10. This CDR3 is CASSVHRGPDREQYV. The CDR3 DNA sequence: TGTGCCAGCAGCGTTCACAGGGGGCCGGATCGGGAGCAGTACGTC.

This clonotype was observed at least ten times. This rearrangement joins TRBV7-9 to TRBJ1-5; 9 bases align to TRBD1. The CDR3 loop spans 16 amino acids. V was pared by 2 bases and J by 7 bases, with 9 bases of the junction left unmatched. In germline, CDR1 is SEHNR, CDR2 FQNEAQ (reference sequence). CDR3 region: CASSLWGQGTQQPQHF. CDR3 nucleotides: TGTGCCAGCAGCTTATGGGGACAGGGTACTCAACAGCCCCAGCATTTT. The full variable domain, in which reference TRBV7-9 and TRBJ1-5 provide the parts outside the CDR3, is DTGVSQNPRHKITKRGQNVTFRCDPISEHNRLYWYRQTLGQGPEFLTYFQNEAQLEKSRLLSDRFSAERPKGSFSTLEIQRTEQGDSAMYLCASSLWGQGTQQPQHFGDGTRLSIL.

This sequence joins TRBV12-3 or TRBV12-4 and TRBJ2-3, with a possible D match to TRBD1 (7 bases). This CDR3 comprises 13 residues. The ends were cut back, 8 bases at V and 2 bases at J, with 11 bases in the middle. For the CDR3, the DNA is TGTGCCAGCGGGGGGACAGTCACAGATACGCAGTATTTT. Translated, it gives CASGGTVTDTQYF.